The 3 T cell receptor beta chains listed next were all sequenced from one sample in a study of blood T cell repertoires in COVID-19. The data were produced by immunoSEQ multiplex PCR, yet TCRdb's version contains in-frame clones alone and is incomplete. There are about 130,000 clones in the sample; 85% to 90% occur only once, and under 3% lies in the top ten. Sequenced input: peripheral blood. These receptors all stem from a man aged 50-60 years with active COVID-19.

The genes are TRBV7-2 and TRBJ1-1; D ambiguous. Germline V gene lookup returns CDR1 SGHTA and CDR2 FQGNSA. The germline V and J ends were trimmed by 4 bases and 6 bases, with 15 bases remaining between them. CDR3 length: 14 residues. CDR3 in amino acids: CASSSRRESSEAFF. CDR3 nucleotides: TGTGCCAGCAGCTCGAGGAGGGAGTCATCTGAAGCTTTCTTT.

This clone has just a few counts. The chain couples TRBV15 to TRBJ2-7, with TRBD2 matching over 7 bases. V dropped 5 bases and J dropped 3; count of bases not matched to a gene: 4. CDR1 and CDR2 (germline): LNHNV, YYDKDF (reference sequence). The CDR3 spans 13 residues. The CDR3 bases are TGTGCCACCAGCCCTGGGAGGGACTACGAGCAGTACTTC. It yields the protein CATSPGRDYEQYF.

J is TRBJ1-2 and V is TRBV11-2; D is perhaps TRBD1 (6 bases). The CDR3 totals 17 residues. V was cut by 0 bases and J by 0 bases, with 14 bases left in between. The germline V gene encodes CDR1 SGHAT and CDR2 FQNNGV. Written as DNA, the CDR3 is TGTGCCAGCAGCTTAGATCAGGGGCAGACTACTAACTATGGCTACACCTTC. This sequence encodes CASSLDQGQTTNYGYTF. Supplemented by reference TRBV11-2 and TRBJ1-2, the full variable domain reads EAGVAQSPRYKIIEKRQSVAFWCNPISGHATLYWYQQILGQGPKLLIQFQNNGVVDDSQLPKDRFSAERLKGVDSTLKIQPAKLEDSAVYLCASSLDQGQTTNYGYTFGSGTRLTVV.